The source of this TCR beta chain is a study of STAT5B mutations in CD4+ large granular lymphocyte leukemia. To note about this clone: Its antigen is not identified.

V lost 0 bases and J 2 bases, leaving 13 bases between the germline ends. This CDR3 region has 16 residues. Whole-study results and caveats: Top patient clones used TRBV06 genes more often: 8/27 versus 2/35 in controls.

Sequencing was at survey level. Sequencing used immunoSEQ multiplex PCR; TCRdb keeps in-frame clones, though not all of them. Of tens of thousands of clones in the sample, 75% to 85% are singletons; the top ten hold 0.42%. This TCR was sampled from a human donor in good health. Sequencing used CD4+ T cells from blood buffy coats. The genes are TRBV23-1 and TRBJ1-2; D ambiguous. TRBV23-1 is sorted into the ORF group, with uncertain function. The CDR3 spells CASSQSCRSENYGYTF. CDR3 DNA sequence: TGCGCCAGCAGTCAATCATGCAGGTCAGAGAACTATGGCTACACCTTC.